This T cell receptor (beta chain) was recorded in a study of blood T cell repertoires in COVID-19. Profiling relied on immunoSEQ multiplex PCR, and the TCRdb table lists in-frame clones only, not all of them. The data show 130,000 or so clones, 84% seen once. Germline V lookup: CDR1 SNHLY, CDR2 FYNNEI. J gave up 6 bases and V 5 bases, and 6 bases lay outside the gene matches. This CDR3 is 15 amino acids long. This clonotype originated in a woman aged 55-69 years with acute or convalescent COVID-19. The source material was peripheral blood. This rearrangement joins TRBV2 to TRBJ2-1; TRBD1 matches 11 bases. The CDR3 DNA sequence: TGTGCCAGCAGTCATTCCGGGACAGGGGGCAATGAGCAGTTCTTC. It codes for CASSHSGTGGNEQFF.